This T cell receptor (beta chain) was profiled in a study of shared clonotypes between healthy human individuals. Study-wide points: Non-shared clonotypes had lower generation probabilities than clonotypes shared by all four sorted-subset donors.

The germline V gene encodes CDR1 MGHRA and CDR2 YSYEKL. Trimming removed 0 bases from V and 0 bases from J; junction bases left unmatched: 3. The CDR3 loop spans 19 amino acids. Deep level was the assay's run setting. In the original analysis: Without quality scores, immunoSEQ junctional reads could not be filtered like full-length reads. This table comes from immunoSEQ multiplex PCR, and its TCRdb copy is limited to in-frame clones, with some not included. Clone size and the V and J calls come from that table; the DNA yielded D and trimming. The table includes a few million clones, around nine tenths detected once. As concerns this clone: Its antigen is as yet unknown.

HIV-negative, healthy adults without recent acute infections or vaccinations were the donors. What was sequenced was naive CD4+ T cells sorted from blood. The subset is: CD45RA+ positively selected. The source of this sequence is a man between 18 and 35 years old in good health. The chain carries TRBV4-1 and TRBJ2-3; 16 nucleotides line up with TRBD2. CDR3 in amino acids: CASSQDGTSGRASTDTQYF. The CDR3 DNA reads TGCGCCAGCAGCCAAGACGGGACTAGCGGGAGGGCGAGCACAGATACGCAGTATTTT.